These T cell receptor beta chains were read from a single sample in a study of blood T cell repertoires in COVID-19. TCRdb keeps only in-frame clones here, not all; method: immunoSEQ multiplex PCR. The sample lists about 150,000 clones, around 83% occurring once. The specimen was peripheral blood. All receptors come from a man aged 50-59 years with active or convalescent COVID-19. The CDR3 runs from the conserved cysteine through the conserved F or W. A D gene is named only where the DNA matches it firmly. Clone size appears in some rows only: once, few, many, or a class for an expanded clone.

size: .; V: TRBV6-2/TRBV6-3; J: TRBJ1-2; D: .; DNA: TGTGCCAGCAGTCCCCCCAGTGGGCTTGGCTACACCTTC; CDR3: CASSPPSGLGYTF
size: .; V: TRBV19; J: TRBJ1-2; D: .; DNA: TGTGCCAGTAGAACAGGGATTATCTTCACCTTC; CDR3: CASRTGIIFTF
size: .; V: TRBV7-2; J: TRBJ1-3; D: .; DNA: TGTGCCAGCTCCCGGGGATTTGGAAACACCATATATTTT; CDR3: CASSRGFGNTIYF
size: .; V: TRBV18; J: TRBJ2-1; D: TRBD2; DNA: TGTGCCAGCTCACGCCCGGGACTAGTTGAGCAGTTCTTC; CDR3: CASSRPGLVEQFF
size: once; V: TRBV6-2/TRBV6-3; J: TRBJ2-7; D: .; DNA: TGTGCCAGCAGTTACGATTTCGGGCGGGCACGCGAGCAGTACTTC; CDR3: CASSYDFGRAREQYF
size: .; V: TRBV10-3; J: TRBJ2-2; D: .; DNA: TGTGCCATCTGGTTGGGGGGAACCGGGGAGCTGTTTTTT; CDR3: CAIWLGGTGELFF
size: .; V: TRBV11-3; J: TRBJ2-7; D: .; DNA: TGTGCCAGCAGCTTAGATGGAGACTACGAGCAGTACTTC; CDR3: CASSLDGDYEQYF
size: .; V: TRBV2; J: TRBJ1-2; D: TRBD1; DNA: TGTGCCAGCAGGGGGGACAGGGCACCGCACGGCTACACCTTC; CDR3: CASRGDRAPHGYTF
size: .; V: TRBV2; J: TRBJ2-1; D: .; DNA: TGTGCCAGCAGTGAAAGGGGCTCCTACAATGAGCAGTTCTTC; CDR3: CASSERGSYNEQFF
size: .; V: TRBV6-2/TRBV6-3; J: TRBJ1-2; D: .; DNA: TGTGCCAGCAGCAAGACTCCCGGGAGGGGCTATGGCTACACCTTC; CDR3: CASSKTPGRGYGYTF
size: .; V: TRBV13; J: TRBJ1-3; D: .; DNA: TGTGCCAGCAGTGCGGACACCTTCCTCTCTGGAAACACCATATATTTT; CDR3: CASSADTFLSGNTIYF
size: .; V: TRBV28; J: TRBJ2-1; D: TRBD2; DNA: TGTGCCAGCAGCCAAACGACTAGCGGGGGAAGGAGGGGTGAGCAGTTCTTC; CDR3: CASSQTTSGGRRGEQFF
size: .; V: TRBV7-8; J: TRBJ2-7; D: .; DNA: TGTGCCAGCAGCTTTGGGCAATGGAACGAGCAGTACTTC; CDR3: CASSFGQWNEQYF
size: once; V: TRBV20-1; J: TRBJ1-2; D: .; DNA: TGCAGTGCTTTGGACAGCTATGGCTACACCTTC; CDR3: CSALDSYGYTF
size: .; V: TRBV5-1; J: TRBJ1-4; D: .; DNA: TGCGCCAGCAGCTTCCAGGGGCTAGAGGGTGAAAAACTGTTTTTT; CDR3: CASSFQGLEGEKLFF
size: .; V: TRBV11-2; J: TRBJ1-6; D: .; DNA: TGTGCCAGCAGCTTAACCGGGGCAGGGGATCATAATTCACCCCTCCACTTT; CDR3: CASSLTGAGDHNSPLHF
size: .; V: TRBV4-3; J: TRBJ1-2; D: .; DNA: TGCGCCAGCAGCCACCGAGCAGGGAATCTAGCTAACTATGGCTACACCTTC; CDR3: CASSHRAGNLANYGYTF
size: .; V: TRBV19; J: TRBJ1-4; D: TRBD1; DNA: TGTGCCAGTAGTATGCCAGGGGGTGAAAAACTGTTTTTT; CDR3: CASSMPGGEKLFF
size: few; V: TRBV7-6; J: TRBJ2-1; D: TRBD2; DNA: TGTGCCAGCAGCTCCCTAGCGGGAGGGGACCATGAGCAGTTCTTC; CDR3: CASSSLAGGDHEQFF
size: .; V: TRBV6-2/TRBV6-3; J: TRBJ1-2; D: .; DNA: TGTGCCAGCAGTTACGGCAGGGATCGCGAATACTATGGCTACACCTTC; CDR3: CASSYGRDREYYGYTF
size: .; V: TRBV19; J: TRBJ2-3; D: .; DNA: TGTGCCAGTAGTATATTCGTCGGGGTTAGCACAGATACGCAGTATTTT; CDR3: CASSIFVGVSTDTQYF
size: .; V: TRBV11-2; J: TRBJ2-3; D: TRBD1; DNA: TGTGCCATCTCCCTAGGGGGCCAATCTAGCACAGATACGCAGTATTTT; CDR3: CAISLGGQSSTDTQYF
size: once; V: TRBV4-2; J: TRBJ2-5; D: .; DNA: TGTGCCAGCAGCCAAGGGCGGGGCGTACAAGAGACCCAGTACTTC; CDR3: CASSQGRGVQETQYF
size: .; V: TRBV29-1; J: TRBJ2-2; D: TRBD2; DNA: TGCAGCGTGACGACTAGCGGGAACACCGGGGAGCTGTTTTTT; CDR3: CSVTTSGNTGELFF
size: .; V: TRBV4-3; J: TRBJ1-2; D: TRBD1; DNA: TGCGCCAGCAGCCAAGAGGGGGGACAGCGGGCCTACACCTTC; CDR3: CASSQEGGQRAYTF
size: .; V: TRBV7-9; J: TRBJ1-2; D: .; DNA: TGTGCCAGCAGCGTACGGGGGGCCCTCTATGGCTACACCTTC; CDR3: CASSVRGALYGYTF
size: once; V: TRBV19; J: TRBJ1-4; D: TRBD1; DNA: TGTGCCAGTAGCCCGGGACAGGGCGATGAAAAACTGTTTTTT; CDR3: CASSPGQGDEKLFF
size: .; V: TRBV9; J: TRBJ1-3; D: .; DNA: TGTGCCAGCAGCGTAGTGGCAGGGGCTGGAAACACCATATATTTT; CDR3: CASSVVAGAGNTIYF
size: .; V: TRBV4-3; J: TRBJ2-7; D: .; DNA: TGCGCCAGCAGCCAAGTAAGGAGGACCGGGCAGTACTTC; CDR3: CASSQVRRTGQYF
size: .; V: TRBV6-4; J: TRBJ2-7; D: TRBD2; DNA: TGTGCCAGCAGTGACCCGGGACTAGCCTTCCCCGAGCAGTACTTC; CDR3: CASSDPGLAFPEQYF
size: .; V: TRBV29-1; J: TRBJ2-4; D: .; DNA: TGCAGCGTCCAGAGGGCGCGCGGAGGAAACATTCAGTACTTC; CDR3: CSVQRARGGNIQYF
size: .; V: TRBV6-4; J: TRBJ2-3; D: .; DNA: TGTGCCAGCAGTGACTCAGGGGCCCACACAGATACGCAGTATTTT; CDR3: CASSDSGAHTDTQYF
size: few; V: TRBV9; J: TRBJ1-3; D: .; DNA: TGTGCCAGCAGCGTAGACGGGGCACCGGGAGCTGGAAACACCATATATTTT; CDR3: CASSVDGAPGAGNTIYF
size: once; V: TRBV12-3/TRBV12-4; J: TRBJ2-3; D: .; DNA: TGTGCCAGCAGGTATACAGATACGCAGTATTTT; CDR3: CASRYTDTQYF
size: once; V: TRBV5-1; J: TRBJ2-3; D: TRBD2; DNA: TGCGCCAGCAGCACAGGGACTAGCGGGACGACAGATACGCAGTATTTT; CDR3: CASSTGTSGTTDTQYF
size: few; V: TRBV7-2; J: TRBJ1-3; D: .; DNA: TGTGCCAGCAGCTTGGTACCGGACAGAGTCGGAAACACCATATATTTT; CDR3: CASSLVPDRVGNTIYF
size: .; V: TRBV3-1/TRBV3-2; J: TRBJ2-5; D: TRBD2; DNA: TGTGCCAGCAGCCAAGACCCTAGCGGGAGTGGGGCCCAGTACTTC; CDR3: CASSQDPSGSGAQYF
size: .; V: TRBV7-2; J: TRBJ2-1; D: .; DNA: TGTGCCAGCACCGAGCGGTGGGGGCAGTTCTTC; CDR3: CASTERWGQFF
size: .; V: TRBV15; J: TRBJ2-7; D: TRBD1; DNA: TGTGCCACCAGCAGAGAGCGCTTGGACAGGGACTACGAGCAGTACTTC; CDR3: CATSRERLDRDYEQYF